This T cell receptor beta chain was recovered during a study of blood T cell repertoires in COVID-19 (dated by TCRdb to the early 2020s). Concerning the study at large: Collaborator samples came from the United States, Italy and Spain and covered acute and convalescent phases of COVID-19. The material from the prospective study consisted of cDNA or gDNA derived from T cells, B-cell-depleted T cells, or PBMCs. Deeply sampled blood TCRbeta repertoires from subjects exposed to, actively infected with, or recovered from COVID-19 were included in the dataset. The repertoires were made available in a free public database intended to serve as a resource for research on the immune response to SARS-CoV-2. The samples were drawn from two sources: the first 160 participants of the ongoing ImmuneRACE study, and 1,254 subjects contributed by 6 global collaborators. Sample metadata almost always included a de-identified subject ID, COVID-19 status, age in years and sex. Where available, HLA class I and class II types were taken from metadata supplied by the sample provider and were not determined by assay-based typing. Results and caveats for the whole study, not just this receptor: Clinical and demographic metadata were provided uncurated, with the amount varying by source and participant.

Whole blood was collected in K2EDTA tubes by collaborating institutions according to the institutions' own protocols. For TCRbeta analysis, collaborators shipped samples in one of three forms: frozen whole blood, isolated PBMCs, or DNA extracted from either of those sample types. TCRbeta CDR3 regions were amplified from genomic DNA using the immunoSEQ Assay, a bias-controlled multiplex PCR. In the authors' own workflow: The number of nucleated cells in each sample was estimated from the amplification of reference gene primers within the assay. To quantify the absolute abundance of each unique TCRbeta CDR3 rearrangement, sequence reads were collapsed and filtered. For each sample, productive Simpson clonality was calculated as the square root of Simpson's diversity index across productive rearrangements. This is the immuneACCESS table as TCRdb keeps it, with only in-frame sequences that have V and J called. A part of the clones is gone; compared with another copy, unresolved V genes explain less than half, and the rest is unexplained. The V and J calls and the clone size are those of that table, but D and trimming were determined from the DNA. In this sample the table shows 350,000 to 400,000 clones, around 90% of which occur a single time. The ten largest clones represent 6.5% of the sample.

Relative to germline, V is missing 4 bases and J is missing 5 bases, with 8 bases of the junction outside any gene match. Counted from cysteine to phenylalanine, this CDR3 has 16 amino acids. The kept DNA is CDR3 alone, 48 bases in frame from the first base. The germline V gene yields LGHNA for CDR1 and YNFKEQ for CDR2. For this clone: Its antigen remains undetermined. Base qualities are not at hand, and no much larger clone is one base apart.

The rearrangement combines TRBV4-2 with TRBJ1-4, with TRBD1 matching 9 junction bases. Sequences were obtained from peripheral blood. This TCR came from a young man with active or convalescent COVID-19. The CDR3 sequence is CASSPYGQGINEKLFF. In nucleotide form, the sequence is TGTGCCAGCAGCCCATATGGACAGGGGATAAATGAAAAACTGTTTTTT.